The 17 T cell receptor beta chains below all came from one sample that was sequenced in a study of spatial heterogeneity in lung cancer. TCRdb analysed the 5' RACE reads with MiXCR anew, one entry per CDR3 protein. The sample consists of 4,000 to 6,000 distinct CDR3 sequences, approximately 16% of them appearing once. Time point given: sample taken at primary tumor resection. Whole RNA was taken from tumor, nontumor lung or frozen PBMC; it was then sequenced unsorted. The sample in question was normal lung tissue next to the tumor, obtained at surgery. The receptor source for this set is a male donor with early-stage non-small cell lung cancer.

This clonotype has at least ten counts. The chain is built from TRBV20-1 and TRBJ2-5, with D perhaps given as TRBD1 or TRBD2 (5 bases each). The CDR3 runs to 15 residues. Trimming left V 4 bases short and J 1 base short, with 16 bases between. Looked up from germline, CDR1 is DFQATT and CDR2 is SNEGSKA (reference sequence). The chain's CDR3 is CSAKDSGRSQETQYF. CDR3 in DNA: TGCAGTGCTAAGGACTCGGGGCGATCCCAAGAGACCCAGTACTTC.

This clonotype ranks as medium-sized. The V gene is TRBV20-1, the J gene TRBJ2-1, with 13 bases lining up with TRBD2. Germline CDR1 is DFQATT and CDR2 is SNEGSKA (reference sequence). V lost 4 bases, J lost 9 bases, and 9 bases stayed unmatched. This CDR3 has 15 amino acids. The CDR3: CSANPLAGGPSEQFF. The DNA for the CDR3 is TGCAGTGCTAACCCACTAGCGGGAGGGCCAAGTGAGCAGTTCTTC.

This clonotype was observed a few times. V is TRBV7-9 and J is TRBJ2-2; D may be TRBD2 (5 bases). V lost 3 bases and J lost 5, with 7 bases in between. This CDR3 has 13 amino acids. Per germline, CDR1 SEHNR and CDR2 FQNEAQ (reference sequence). CDR3 in amino acids: CASSFGLTGELFF. CDR3 nucleotide sequence: TGTGCCAGCAGCTTCGGACTGACCGGGGAGCTGTTTTTT.

Relative to its sample, this clonotype is medium-sized. This chain links TRBV20-1 with TRBJ2-5; TRBD2 matches 7 bases. There are 13 residues in the CDR3. Germline V lookup: CDR1 DFQATT, CDR2 SNEGSKA (reference sequence). J was trimmed by 4 bases and V by 2 bases; bases with no gene match: 4. The CDR3: CSARLGGGETQYF. CDR3 DNA: TGCAGTGCTAGATTGGGCGGGGGAGAGACCCAGTACTTC.

This clonotype rates as medium-sized. At one end the junction does not follow the germline gene, possibly because of a read error. V gene TRBV7-2 combines with J gene TRBJ2-1; D remains ambiguous. CDR1 is SGHTA, CDR2 FQGNSA, per germline. CDR3 length: 10 amino acids. The CDR3 loop is CASSRLPLAF. The CDR3 nucleotides read TGTGCCAGCAGCAGACTCCCCCTGGCGTTC. Together with reference TRBV7-2 and TRBJ2-1, the CDR3 gives the full variable domain: GAGVSQSPSNKVTEKGKDVELRCDPISGHTALYWYRQSLGQGLEFLIYFQGNSAPDKSGLPSDRFSAERTGGSVSTLTIQRTQQEDSAVYLCASSRLPLAFGPGTRLTVL.

This clonotype has more than one count but fewer than ten. The chain is built from TRBV12-3 or TRBV12-4 and TRBJ2-7; D is perhaps TRBD2 (6 bases). V lost 5 bases to trimming and J lost 3 bases, with 23 bases between them. The CDR3 contains 17 residues. The CDR3 spells CASSRGLGGTMYYEQYF. CDR3 DNA: TGTGCCAGCAGTCGTGGGTTGGGGGGAACAATGTACTACGAGCAGTACTTC.

The chain employs TRBV29-1 and TRBJ1-5; D gene unclear. Germline V gene data show CDR1 as SQVTM and CDR2 as ANQGSEA. This CDR3 has 15 amino acids. Between the trimmed V and J ends, which lost 4 bases and 3 bases, there was a span of 16 bases. CDR3 in DNA: TGCAGCGTTGTATTCGGTGGGCAGCTCAATCAGCCCCAGCATTTT. Protein: CSVVFGGQLNQPQHF.

This clonotype is judged medium-sized (0.01 to 0.1%). This rearrangement joins TRBV23-1 to TRBJ2-2; D gene uncertain. TRBV23-1 is reported as an ORF; its role is uncertain. This CDR3 contains 15 residues. Trimming cost V 1 base and J 3 bases, with 9 bases left between them. The CDR3, as DNA: TGCGCCAGCAGTCAATATATGCCTTACACCGGGGAGCTGTTTTTT. As protein: CASSQYMPYTGELFF.

The sample holds one count of this clonotype. The chain links TRBV7-9 to TRBJ2-3, with no clear D. CDR3 size: 14 residues. Trimming stripped 2 bases from V and 3 bases from J, with 9 bases between. Germline CDR1 reads SEHNR; CDR2 reads FQNEAQ (reference sequence). The CDR3 DNA reads as TGTGCCAGCAGCTTAACATTCGGTACAGATACGCAGTATTTT. Translating gives CASSLTFGTDTQYF.

Sample share makes this clonotype medium-sized (0.01 to 0.1%). V usage is TRBV7-9 and J usage is TRBJ2-5, with TRBD1 as a possible D gene (6 bases). V lost 5 bases, J lost 3 bases, and 10 bases lay in between. Germline V gene data show CDR1 as SEHNR and CDR2 as FQNEAQ (reference sequence). This CDR3 region has 13 residues. The CDR3 sequence: CASSTEGEETQYF. For the CDR3, the DNA is TGTGCCAGCAGCACCGAGGGGGAAGAGACCCAGTACTTC. The full variable domain, with the rest looked up from reference TRBV7-9 and TRBJ2-5, is DTGVSQNPRHKITKRGQNVTFRCDPISEHNRLYWYRQTLGQGPEFLTYFQNEAQLEKSRLLSDRFSAERPKGSFSTLEIQRTEQGDSAMYLCASSTEGEETQYFGPGTRLLVL.

This clonotype was seen repeatedly, ten times or more. The J gene is TRBJ2-7, the V gene TRBV28; 7 positions agree with TRBD1. CDR3 size: 16 residues. J gave up 2 bases and V 3 bases, and 10 bases lay outside the gene matches. The V gene's germline CDR1 is MDHEN and CDR2 SYDVKM. This CDR3 reads CASSFNRDRSTYEQYF. The CDR3 DNA follows: TGTGCCAGCAGTTTCAATCGGGACAGATCCACCTACGAGCAGTACTTC.

This clonotype occurred a few times. The chain combines TRBV20-1 with TRBJ1-5, with a possible D match to TRBD1 (6 bases). The ends were cut back, 8 bases at V and 4 bases at J, with 12 bases in the middle. The germline V gene has CDR1 DFQATT and CDR2 SNEGSKA (reference sequence). The CDR3 runs to 12 residues. This chain's CDR3 is CSSVQGNQPQHF. The CDR3 nucleotides are TGCAGTTCCGTTCAGGGGAATCAGCCCCAGCATTTT.

Sample share makes this clonotype medium-sized. The J gene is TRBJ2-5, the V gene TRBV6-5, with 7 nucleotides matching TRBD1. This CDR3 comprises 16 residues. Germline trimming cut 6 bases from V and 1 base from J; bases unmatched to any gene: 11. Germline V gene sequence: CDR1 MNHEY, CDR2 SVGAGI. The CDR3 nucleotides read TGTGCCAGCAGGCAACAGGGGTTAACCTCCCAAGAGACCCAGTACTTC. This encodes CASRQQGLTSQETQYF.

This clonotype rates as medium-sized. The rearrangement links TRBV18 to TRBJ2-4; 7 bases align to TRBD2. The CDR3 extends over 14 amino acids. With 3 bases clipped from V and 8 bases from J, the junction kept 7 bases outside the gene matches. Germline assignment: CDR1 KGHSH and CDR2 LQKENI. CDR3 sequence reads: CASSPTGTTDIQYF. The CDR3 DNA reads as TGTGCCAGCTCACCTACCGGGACTACCGACATTCAGTACTTC.

This chain uses TRBV20-1 with TRBJ1-3, with 8 bases identical to TRBD1. Germline loops: CDR1 DFQATT, CDR2 SNEGSKA (reference sequence). V was pared by 3 bases and J by 3 bases, with 4 bases of the junction left unmatched. This CDR3 region has 14 residues. The CDR3 nucleotides read TGCAGTGCTAGGGCAGGGGGCAATGGAAACACCATATATTTT. Its protein product is CSARAGGNGNTIYF.

By sample share, this clonotype is medium-sized (0.01 to 0.1%). This chain connects TRBV7-9 to TRBJ1-5; D unclear. V shed 6 bases and J shed 2 bases, with 17 bases lying between them. The CDR3 length is 16 residues. Germline V lookup: CDR1 SEHNR, CDR2 FQNEAQ (reference sequence). The CDR3 is CASSPGVGVGNQPQHF. The DNA for the CDR3 is TGTGCCAGCAGTCCCGGGGTGGGTGTTGGCAATCAGCCCCAGCATTTT. The full variable domain, completed using reference TRBV7-9 and TRBJ1-5, is DTGVSQNPRHKITKRGQNVTFRCDPISEHNRLYWYRQTLGQGPEFLTYFQNEAQLEKSRLLSDRFSAERPKGSFSTLEIQRTEQGDSAMYLCASSPGVGVGNQPQHFGDGTRLSIL.

This clonotype is termed medium-sized. The chain links TRBV5-1 to TRBJ1-1, with TRBD1 matching over 7 bases. Germline CDR1 reads SGHRS; CDR2 reads YFSETQ. The CDR3 covers 14 residues. V shed 4 bases and J 0 bases; nucleotides not matched to a gene: 3. DNA for the CDR3: TGCGCCAGCAGCGCGGGGACAGTGAACACTGAAGCTTTCTTT. Translated, it gives CASSAGTVNTEAFF.